This T cell receptor beta chain was profiled in a study of T-cell reconstitution after alpha-beta-depleted transplantation in children. Study-level findings and limits: From newly produced T cells came most of the T-cell counts and diversity one year after transplant. Two months or so post-transplant, alpha-beta T cells reportedly derived from several hundred expanded graft clones. Surviving recipient cells, namely T cells and thymic progenitors, were the source of high day-60 TCRbeta diversity in some patients.

This clonotype was seen a handful of times. Its antigen is not known. The CDR3 consists of 15 residues. The germline V and J ends were trimmed by 2 bases and 5 bases, with 16 bases remaining between them. Preparation of the TCRbeta library involved a method that used unique molecular identifiers. MiXCR, run by TCRdb on the PCR reads, gives a single entry per CDR3 protein. The table includes 250,000 to 400,000 distinct CDR3 sequences, approximately 20% detected once. This clonotype was sampled from a male patient under 18 who had a stem cell transplant for acute lymphoblastic leukemia, so the T cells may come from the graft donor. Source: PBMCs, mostly from graft donor cells, taken 180 days after TCRalphabeta/CD19-depleted stem cell transplant. The V call is TRBV12-3 or TRBV12-4, the J call TRBJ2-7, with D unclear. The CDR3 here is CASSLSGIVPHEQYF. The CDR3 bases are TGTGCCAGCAGTTTATCGGGTATAGTGCCCCACGAGCAGTACTTC.